One and the same sample provided the 4 T cell receptor beta chains below, sequenced in a study of radiotherapy plus CTLA-4 blockade in lung cancer. Method: immunoSEQ multiplex PCR; TCRdb's copy keeps in-frame clones and lacks some. The sample contains some 94,000 clones, roughly 80% of which appear only once. The specimen comprised peripheral blood, sampled from a patient treated with radiotherapy plus ipilimumab. These receptors were taken from a human donor with non-small cell lung cancer that progressed on radiotherapy plus ipilimumab.

The rearrangement joins TRBV28 to TRBJ1-5; 7 bases match TRBD1. CDR3 length: 16 amino acids. CDR1 and CDR2 from the germline V gene are MDHEN and SYDVKM. J lost 6 bases, V lost 6 bases, and 14 bases had no gene match. This chain's CDR3 is CASRLRQGGLGQPQHF. CDR3 bases: TGTGCCAGCAGACTTCGACAGGGAGGGTTAGGTCAGCCCCAGCATTTT.

In its sample, this clone was seen a few times. V is TRBV19 and J is TRBJ2-5; maybe TRBD1 (6 bases). Looked up from germline, CDR1 is LNHDA and CDR2 is SQIVND (reference sequence). The V end was cut by 5 bases, the J end by 3 bases, with 13 bases between. This CDR3 has 14 residues. CDR3 in amino acids: CASSPDRLKETQYF. CDR3 DNA: TGTGCCAGTAGTCCCGACAGGCTGAAAGAGACCCAGTACTTC.

This clone showed up just a few times. The genes are TRBV7-9 and TRBJ2-1; 12 nucleotides agree with TRBD1. V was clipped by 5 bases and J by 7 bases; unmatched bases: 6. This CDR3 is 15 amino acids long. CDR1 and CDR2 (germline): SEHNR, FQNEAQ (reference sequence). The CDR3 DNA reads TGTGCCAGCAGCGACCGGGACAGGGGGCGGAATGAGCAGTTCTTC. Protein product: CASSDRDRGRNEQFF.

This clone was recorded a few times. V gene TRBV7-2 combines with J gene TRBJ1-5; 8 bases are shared with TRBD1. V dropped 1 base and J dropped 9; count of bases not matched to a gene: 8. Germline V lookup: CDR1 SGHTA, CDR2 FQGNSA. This CDR3 comprises 15 residues. The CDR3 sequence is CASSLDGDRGWPQHF. CDR3 in DNA: TGTGCCAGCAGCTTAGACGGAGACAGGGGTTGGCCCCAGCATTTT.